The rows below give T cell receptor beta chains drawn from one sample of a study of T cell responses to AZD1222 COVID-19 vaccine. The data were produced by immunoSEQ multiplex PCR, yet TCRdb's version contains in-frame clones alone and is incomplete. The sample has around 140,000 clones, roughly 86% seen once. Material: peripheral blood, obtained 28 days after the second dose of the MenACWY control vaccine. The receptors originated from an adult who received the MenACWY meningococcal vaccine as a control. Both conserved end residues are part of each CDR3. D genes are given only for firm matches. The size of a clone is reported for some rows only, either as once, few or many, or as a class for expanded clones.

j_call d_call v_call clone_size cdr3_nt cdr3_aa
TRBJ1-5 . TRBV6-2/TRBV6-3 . TGTGCCAGCAGTTATAACAACGCGGCTCAGCCCCAGCATTTT CASSYNNAAQPQHF
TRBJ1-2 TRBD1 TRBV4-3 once TGCGCCAGCAGCCTGGGACAGGGGAAGAGTGGCTACACCTTC CASSLGQGKSGYTF
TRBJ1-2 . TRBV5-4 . TGTGCCAGCAGCTCTTCAGGATATGGCTACACCTTC CASSSSGYGYTF
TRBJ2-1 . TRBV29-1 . TGCAGCGTTGAGACTCTCCCGTTCTTC CSVETLPFF
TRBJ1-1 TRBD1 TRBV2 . TGTGCCAGCAGTGACCGGGGACAGATAAACACTGAAGCTTTCTTT CASSDRGQINTEAFF
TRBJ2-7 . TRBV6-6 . TGTGCCAGCACCAAGGACAGGGCGGGGGTGTCGTACTTC CASTKDRAGVSYF
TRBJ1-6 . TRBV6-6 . TGTGCCAGCAGTTACATCGGAAGCTCCTATAATTCACCCCTCCACTTT CASSYIGSSYNSPLHF
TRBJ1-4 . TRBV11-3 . TGTGCCAGCAGCCCCGGTTCGGAAAAACTGTTTTTT CASSPGSEKLFF
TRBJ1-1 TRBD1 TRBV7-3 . TGTGCCAGCAGCGTGCAGGGGGGAACTGAAGCTTTCTTT CASSVQGGTEAFF
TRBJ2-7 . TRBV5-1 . TGCGCCAGCAGCGCCCGTGGGGCTTACGAGCAGTACTTC CASSARGAYEQYF